Below, one T cell receptor (beta chain) is given with its context. This receptor's antigen is unknown. Nothing much larger sits one base from this clone, and base qualities are not available. Inclusive of the bounding cysteine and phenylalanine, the CDR3 is 14 residues long. CDR3 DNA is the only sequence kept; it has 42 bases, read in frame from the first base. As encoded in the germline V gene, CDR1 is KGHSH while CDR2 is LQKENI. V trim: 5 bases; J trim: 5 bases; unmatched bases: 1. This specimen belongs to a study of OX40 agonist ivuxolimab in advanced cancers. Context from the whole study: The costimulatory receptor OX40 (CD134) was targeted by ivuxolimab, a fully human IgG2 agonistic monoclonal antibody. Of the roughly 54 patients in dose escalation, 19 had hepatocellular carcinoma, roughly 15 had melanoma, 9 had renal cell carcinoma and 9 had head and neck cancer. Peripheral TCRbeta sequencing was intended to test whether TCR sequence diversity was altered and clonal T-cell expansion was caused by ivuxolimab. Three dose-escalation patients achieved partial responses, one with hepatocellular carcinoma and two with cutaneous melanoma. Prior anti-PD-1, anti-PD-L1 or anti-CTLA-4 therapy was permitted, and checkpoint inhibitors had been received by 30% to 40% of dose-escalation patients. The paper reports the monotherapy dose-escalation portion (N of about 52 patients) of the phase I ivuxolimab trial. The dose-escalation cohort was 80% to 90% male with a mean age of around 62 years, ranging from roughly 20 to 80. Intravenous ivuxolimab was administered to patients every 2 weeks at six dose levels: 0.01, 0.1, 0.3, 1.5, 3 and 10 mg/kg. Summary of the overall study and its limitations: In partial responders in the 0.1-3.0 mg/kg groups, normalized peripheral clonal expansion was found to be among the lowest, especially among CD8+ T cells. At doses of 0.1 to 3.0 mg/kg, clonal expansion of both CD4+ and CD8+ T cells in blood was seen between baseline and week 6. The antigen specificity of the peripheral T cells that underwent clonal expansion was not determined. Low levels of normalized T-cell clonal expansion were also seen in some nonresponding patients. After ivuxolimab, more expanded clones were found on average in CD8+ T cells than in CD4+ T cells.

Genomic DNA was isolated from the sorted cells so that the TCRbeta CDR3 region could be sequenced. The immunoSEQ Assay was used to sequence the TCRbeta CDR3 regions. TCRdb's version of the immuneACCESS table is confined to in-frame rearrangements and falls short of the full clone set. An unresolved V gene accounts for under half of the shortfall where checked; the remainder is of unknown origin. A total of about 34,000 clones appear in this sample, roughly 91% of them only once. Around 4.2% of the sample comes from the top ten. The trial excluded patients who had a history of autoimmune disease or who were on systemic immunosuppression. Peripheral blood for TCR sequencing was collected from all dose cohorts at baseline, on cycle 4 day 1, and on cycle 7 day 1. The samples were taken from a phase I, first-in-human, multicenter, open-label dose-escalation trial of ivuxolimab. Adults with locally advanced or metastatic head and neck squamous cell, hepatocellular, melanoma or renal cell carcinoma were enrolled in the trial. CD4+ and CD8+ T cells were sorted separately from peripheral blood before TCR sequencing.

The sequence links TRBV18 to TRBJ2-2; 11 central nucleotides agree with TRBD1. Sequencing was performed on CD4+ or CD8+ T cells sorted from blood, taken in a trial of the OX40 agonist ivuxolimab. The sequence was obtained from an adult with an advanced solid tumor such as melanoma, head and neck, liver or kidney cancer. In nucleotide form, the sequence is TGTGCCAGCTCAGGACAGGGGGCGACCGGGGAGCTGTTTTTT. The translation is CASSGQGATGELFF.